This T cell receptor beta chain emerged from a study of human T cells and chemical hapten exposure. Study background: Patients, mostly women, had alopecia areata, alopecia totalis or alopecia universalis.

The study's findings and limits: No alteration of TCRs above 1 in 1000 frequency was seen with DPC sensitization. Compared with pre-sensitization or healthy control sets, expanded TCRs clustered more.

Concerning this clonotype: Its antigen is undetermined.

Stated time point: patch test 1, 2 weeks after DPC sensitization. Described treatment: therapeutic diphenylcyclopropenone sensitization with weekly scalp DPC. Germline V gene lookup returns CDR1 LGHNA and CDR2 YSLEER. The CDR3 totals 16 residues. V lost 0 bases to trimming and J lost 2 bases, with 12 bases between them. TCRdb reprocessed the RACE reads with MiXCR, giving one entry per CDR3 protein. The repertoire holds fewer than 95,000 distinct CDR3 sequences, with 10% to 13% as singletons. Here the sequenced sample was whole blood, taken in connection with sensitization to the hapten diphenylcyclopropenone (DPC). The rearrangement uses TRBV4-3 and TRBJ2-3; D is uncertain. This TCR derives from a man aged 40-49 years with alopecia areata. Some clones in this sample may be carry-over from other donors' samples. The CDR3 is CASSQEPVGITDTQYF. CDR3 DNA sequence: TGCGCCAGCAGCCAAGAACCAGTAGGGATCACAGATACGCAGTATTTT.